This TCR beta chain was sequenced for a study of CD8 T cells in ankylosing spondylitis. Study observations and caveats: Prior literature has documented some motif variants in synovial fluid and blood from reactive arthritis. Blood from ankylosing spondylitis patients appeared to carry a characteristic roughly 8-variant TCR beta motif. According to the report, clones linked to the disease were significantly enriched in matched synovial fluid samples taken from ankylosing spondylitis patients.

Concerning this clonotype: Its antigen is currently unknown.

V shed 3 bases and J shed 1 base, with 6 bases lying between them. Germline V gene data show CDR1 as LGHNT and CDR2 as FRNRAP. CDR3 length equals 13 residues. Each TCR beta library was made by quantitative 5'-RACE that incorporated molecular barcodes. TCRdb passed the 5' RACE reads through MiXCR, listing each CDR3 protein once. The table includes around 100,000 distinct CDR3 sequences, more than 8.5% detected once. The rearrangement uses TRBV12-5 and TRBJ1-1; unclear D gene. The TCR originated in a male donor with ankylosing spondylitis. Sequences were obtained from blood, either unsorted or a sorted T cell fraction (not recorded which). The CDR3 DNA reads as TGTGCTAGTGGTTTAAGACAGAACACTGAAGCTTTCTTT. Protein sequence: CASGLRQNTEAFF.